This paragraph reports one T cell receptor beta chain. Its antigen is still unknown. The sample comes from a study of T cells after yellow fever vaccination. General study points: In post-booster samples, most primary-vaccination clones reappeared (about 96% CD4, around 87% CD8). There was a small share of clonotypes that showed up in both the CD4 and CD8 compartments.

The 5'RACE template-switching step produced TCR cDNA and added a universal primer site and UMIs. TCRdb re-called the 5' RACE reads with MiXCR, one entry per CDR3 protein. The sample has some 300,000 distinct CDR3 sequences, approximately 10% seen once. J gave up 5 bases and V 0 bases, and 8 bases lay outside the gene matches. The CDR3 contains 15 residues. CDR1 is DFQATT, CDR2 SNEGSKA, per germline (reference sequence). The chain couples TRBV20-1 to TRBJ1-1; the match to TRBD1 covers 8 bases. Material: CD4+ T cells sorted from PBMCs, obtained 5 days after the yellow fever booster vaccination. The origin of this receptor is a man between 18 and 35 years old who received the YFV17D yellow fever vaccine. The CDR3 region is CSARDPRGRGTEAFF. CDR3 sequence (DNA): TGCAGTGCTAGAGATCCCAGGGGGCGGGGAACTGAAGCTTTCTTT.